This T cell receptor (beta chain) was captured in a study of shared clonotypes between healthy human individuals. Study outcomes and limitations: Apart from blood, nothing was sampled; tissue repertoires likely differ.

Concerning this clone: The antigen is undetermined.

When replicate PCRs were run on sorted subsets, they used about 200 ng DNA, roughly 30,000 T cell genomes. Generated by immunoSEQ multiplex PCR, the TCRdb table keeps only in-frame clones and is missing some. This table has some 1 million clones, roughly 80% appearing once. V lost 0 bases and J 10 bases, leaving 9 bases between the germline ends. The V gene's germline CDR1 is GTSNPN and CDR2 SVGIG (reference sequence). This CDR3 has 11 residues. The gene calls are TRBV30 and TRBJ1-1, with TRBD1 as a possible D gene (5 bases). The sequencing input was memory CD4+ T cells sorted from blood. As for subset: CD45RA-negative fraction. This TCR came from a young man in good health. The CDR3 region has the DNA TGTGCCTGGAGTGTCCCAGGGAGAGCTTTCTTT. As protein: CAWSVPGRAFF.